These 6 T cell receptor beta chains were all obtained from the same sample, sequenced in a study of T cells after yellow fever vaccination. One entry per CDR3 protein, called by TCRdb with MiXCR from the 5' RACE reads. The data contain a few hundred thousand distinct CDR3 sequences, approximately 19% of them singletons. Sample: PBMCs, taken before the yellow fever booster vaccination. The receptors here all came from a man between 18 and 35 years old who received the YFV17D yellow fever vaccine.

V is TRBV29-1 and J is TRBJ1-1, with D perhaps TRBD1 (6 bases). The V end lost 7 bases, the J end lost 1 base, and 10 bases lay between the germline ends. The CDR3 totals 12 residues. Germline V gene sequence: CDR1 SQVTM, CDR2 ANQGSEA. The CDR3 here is CSAGQKNTEAFF. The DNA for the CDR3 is TGCAGCGCCGGACAGAAGAACACTGAAGCTTTCTTT.

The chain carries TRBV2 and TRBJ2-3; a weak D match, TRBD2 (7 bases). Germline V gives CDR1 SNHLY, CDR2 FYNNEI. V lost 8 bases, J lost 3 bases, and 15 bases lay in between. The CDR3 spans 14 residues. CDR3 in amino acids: CASAIQGGTDTQYF. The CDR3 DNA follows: TGTGCCAGCGCGATACAGGGAGGGACAGATACGCAGTATTTT.

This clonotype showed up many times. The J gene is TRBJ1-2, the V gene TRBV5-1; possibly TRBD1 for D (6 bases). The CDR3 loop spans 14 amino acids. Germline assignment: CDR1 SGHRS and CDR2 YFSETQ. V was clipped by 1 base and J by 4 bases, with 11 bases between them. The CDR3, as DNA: TGCGCCAGCAGCTTGAAGGGGGAACCCTATGGCTACACCTTC. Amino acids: CASSLKGEPYGYTF.

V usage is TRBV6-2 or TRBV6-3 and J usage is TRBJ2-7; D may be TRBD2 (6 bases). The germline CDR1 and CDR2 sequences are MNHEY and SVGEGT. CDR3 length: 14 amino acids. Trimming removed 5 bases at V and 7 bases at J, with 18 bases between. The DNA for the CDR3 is TGTGCCAGCAGTCCTGGGAATGGGGACTGGGAGCAGTACTTC. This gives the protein CASSPGNGDWEQYF.

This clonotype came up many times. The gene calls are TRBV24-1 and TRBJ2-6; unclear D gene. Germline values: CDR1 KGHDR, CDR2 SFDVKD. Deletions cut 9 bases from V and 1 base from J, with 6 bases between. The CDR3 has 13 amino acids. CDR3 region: CATGASGANVLTF. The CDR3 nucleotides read TGTGCCACCGGCGCGTCTGGGGCCAACGTCCTGACTTTC.

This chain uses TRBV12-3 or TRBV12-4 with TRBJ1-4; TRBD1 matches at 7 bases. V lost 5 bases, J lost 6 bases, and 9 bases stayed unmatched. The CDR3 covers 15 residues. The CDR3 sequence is CASSRYRGWYEKLFF. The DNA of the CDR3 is TGTGCCAGCAGTCGGTACAGGGGATGGTATGAAAAACTGTTTTTT.